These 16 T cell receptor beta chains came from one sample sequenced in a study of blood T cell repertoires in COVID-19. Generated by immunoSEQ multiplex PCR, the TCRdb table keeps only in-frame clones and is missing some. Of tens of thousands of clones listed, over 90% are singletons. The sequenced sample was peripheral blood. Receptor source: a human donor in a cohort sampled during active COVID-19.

The CDR3 loop is CASSFQGWDGYTF. DNA for the CDR3: TGTGCCAGCAGTTTCCAGGGGTGGGATGGCTACACCTTC. The chain uses TRBV27 and TRBJ1-2, with D maybe TRBD1 (6 bases). The CDR3 sequence is 13 residues long. Germline lookup yields CDR1 MNHEY and CDR2 SMNVEV (reference sequence). Trimming cost V 3 bases and J 6 bases, with 11 bases left between them.

CDR3 sequence reads: CASSLGWGQLFF. CDR3 sequence (DNA): TGTGCCAGCAGCCTTGGATGGGGGCAGCTGTTTTTT. This chain joins TRBV7-2 and TRBJ2-2, with TRBD1 as a possible D gene (6 bases). CDR1 SGHTA and CDR2 FQGNSA come from the germline V gene. The CDR3 extends over 12 amino acids. The V end lost 5 bases, the J end lost 12 bases, and 13 bases lay between the germline ends.

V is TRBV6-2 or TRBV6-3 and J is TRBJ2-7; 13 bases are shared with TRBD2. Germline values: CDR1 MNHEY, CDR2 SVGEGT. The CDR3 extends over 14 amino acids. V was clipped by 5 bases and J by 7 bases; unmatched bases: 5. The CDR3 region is CASSTLAGGGEQYF. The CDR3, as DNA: TGTGCCAGCAGTACACTAGCGGGAGGGGGTGAGCAGTACTTC.

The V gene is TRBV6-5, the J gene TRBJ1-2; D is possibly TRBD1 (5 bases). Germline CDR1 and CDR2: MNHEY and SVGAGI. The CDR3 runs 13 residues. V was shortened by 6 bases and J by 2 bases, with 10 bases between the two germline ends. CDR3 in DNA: TGTGCCAGCAGAGTCGACAGAAACTATGGCTACACCTTC. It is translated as CASRVDRNYGYTF.

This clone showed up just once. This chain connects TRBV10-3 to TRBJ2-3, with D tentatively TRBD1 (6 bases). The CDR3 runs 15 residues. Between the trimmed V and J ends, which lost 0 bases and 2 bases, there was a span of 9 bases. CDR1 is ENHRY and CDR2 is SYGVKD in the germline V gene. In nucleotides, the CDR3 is TGTGCCATCAGTGAGTCACCGGGACACACAGATACGCAGTATTTT. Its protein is CAISESPGHTDTQYF.

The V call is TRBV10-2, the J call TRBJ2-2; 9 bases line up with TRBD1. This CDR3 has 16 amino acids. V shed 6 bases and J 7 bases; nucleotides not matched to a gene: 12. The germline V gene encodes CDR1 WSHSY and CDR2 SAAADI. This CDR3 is CASSAGTGWSGGELFF. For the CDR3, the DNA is TGCGCCAGCAGCGCGGGGACAGGGTGGTCCGGCGGGGAGCTGTTTTTT.

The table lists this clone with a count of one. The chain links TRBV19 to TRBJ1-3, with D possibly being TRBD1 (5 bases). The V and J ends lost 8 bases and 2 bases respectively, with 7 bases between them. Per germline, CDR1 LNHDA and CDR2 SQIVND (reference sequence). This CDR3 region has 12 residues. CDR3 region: CASSGAGNTIYF. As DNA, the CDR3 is TGTGCCAGTTCGGGGGCTGGAAACACCATATATTTT.

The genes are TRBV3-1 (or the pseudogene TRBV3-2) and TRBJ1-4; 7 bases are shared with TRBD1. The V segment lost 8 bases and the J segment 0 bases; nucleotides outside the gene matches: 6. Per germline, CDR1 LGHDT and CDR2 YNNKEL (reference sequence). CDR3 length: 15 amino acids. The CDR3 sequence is CASGQDVATNEKLFF. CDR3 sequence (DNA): TGTGCCAGCGGACAGGACGTTGCAACTAATGAAAAACTGTTTTTT.

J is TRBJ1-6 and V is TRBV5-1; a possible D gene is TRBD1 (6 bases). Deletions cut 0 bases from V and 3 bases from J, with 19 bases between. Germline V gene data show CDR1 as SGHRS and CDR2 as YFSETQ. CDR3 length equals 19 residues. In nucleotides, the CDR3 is TGCGCCAGCAGCTTGGTTCCGGGGGGCTCTTTAAGCTATAATTCACCCCTCCACTTT. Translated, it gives CASSLVPGGSLSYNSPLHF.

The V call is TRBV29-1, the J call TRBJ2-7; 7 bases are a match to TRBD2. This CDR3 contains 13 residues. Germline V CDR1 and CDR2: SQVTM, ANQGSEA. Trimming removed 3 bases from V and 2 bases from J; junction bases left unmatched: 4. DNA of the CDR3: TGCAGCGTTGAGCCTAGCGGTACCTACGAGCAGTACTTC. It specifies CSVEPSGTYEQYF.

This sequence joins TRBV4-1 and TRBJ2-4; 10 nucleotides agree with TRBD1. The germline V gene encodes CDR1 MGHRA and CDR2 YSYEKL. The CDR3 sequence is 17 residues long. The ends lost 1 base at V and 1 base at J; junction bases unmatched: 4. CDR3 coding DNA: TGCGCCAGCAGCCAAGCCGGGGGACAGGGGGCCAAAAACATTCAGTACTTC. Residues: CASSQAGGQGAKNIQYF.

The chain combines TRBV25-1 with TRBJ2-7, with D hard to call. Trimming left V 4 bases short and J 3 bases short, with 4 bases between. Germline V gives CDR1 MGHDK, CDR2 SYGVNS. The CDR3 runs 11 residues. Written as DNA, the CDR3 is TGTGCCAGCAGTGGAGGCTACGAGCAGTACTTC. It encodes CASSGGYEQYF.

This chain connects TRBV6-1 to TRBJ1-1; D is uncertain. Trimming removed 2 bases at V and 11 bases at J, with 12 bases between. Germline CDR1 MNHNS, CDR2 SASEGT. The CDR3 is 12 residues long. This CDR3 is CASSESVRDAFF. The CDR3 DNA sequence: TGTGCCAGCAGTGAATCAGTACGGGATGCTTTCTTT.

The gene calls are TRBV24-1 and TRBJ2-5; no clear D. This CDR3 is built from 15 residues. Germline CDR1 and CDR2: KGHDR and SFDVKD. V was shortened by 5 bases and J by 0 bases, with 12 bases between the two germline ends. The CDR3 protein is CATSGTAADQETQYF. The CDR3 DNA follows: TGTGCCACCAGTGGCACGGCGGCGGACCAAGAGACCCAGTACTTC.

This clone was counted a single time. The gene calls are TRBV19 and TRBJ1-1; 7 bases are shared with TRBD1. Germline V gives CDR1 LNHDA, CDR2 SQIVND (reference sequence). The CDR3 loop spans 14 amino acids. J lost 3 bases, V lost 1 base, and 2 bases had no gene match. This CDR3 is CASSIVDRYTEAFF. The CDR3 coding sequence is TGTGCCAGTAGTATAGTGGACAGGTACACTGAAGCTTTCTTT.

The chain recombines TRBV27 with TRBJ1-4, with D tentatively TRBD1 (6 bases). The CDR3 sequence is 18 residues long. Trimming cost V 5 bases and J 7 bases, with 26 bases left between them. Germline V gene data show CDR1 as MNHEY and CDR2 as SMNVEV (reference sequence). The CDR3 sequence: CASSVKTGYDKLSEKLFF. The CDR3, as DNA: TGTGCCAGCAGTGTAAAGACAGGTTACGATAAACTGAGTGAAAAACTGTTTTTT. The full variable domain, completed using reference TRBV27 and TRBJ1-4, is EAQVTQNPRYLITVTGKKLTVTCSQNMNHEYMSWYRQDPGLGLRQIYYSMNVEVTDKGDVPEGYKVSRKEKRNFPLILESPSPNQTSLYFCASSVKTGYDKLSEKLFFGSGTQLSVL.